This T cell receptor (beta chain) emerged from a study of shared clonotypes between healthy human individuals. As processed by the authors: ImmunoSEQ supplied junction-only sequences lacking quality scores, so filtering was different. Clones were read by immunoSEQ multiplex PCR, and TCRdb kept only the in-frame ones, dropping some. That table furnishes V, J and clone size, whereas the DNA furnished D and trimming. The sample yields some 2.4 million clones, 93% seen once. The CDR3 is 15 residues long. Trimming took 0 bases from V and 2 from J, leaving 12 bases between them. CDR1 and CDR2 from the germline V gene are SGHRS and YFSETQ.

Sequencing input: naive CD4+ T cells from PBMCs. The sample's subset: CD45RA+ positively selected. The sequence came from a man aged 18 to 35 in good health. Some clones in this sample may be carry-over from other donors' samples. The J gene is TRBJ2-7, the V gene TRBV5-1; possibly TRBD1 for D (5 bases). CDR3 DNA: TGCGCCAGCAGCTTGGGTGGCAGGGTAGCCTACGAGCAGTACTTC. Its protein is CASSLGGRVAYEQYF. Full variable domain (rest looked up from reference TRBV5-1 and TRBJ2-7): KAGVTQTPRYLIKTRGQQVTLSCSPISGHRSVSWYQQTPGQGLQFLFEYFSETQRNKGNFPGRFSGRQFSNSRSEMNVSTLELGDSALYLCASSLGGRVAYEQYFGPGTRLTVT.